This TCR beta chain was documented in a study of cytomegalovirus exposure and HLA in healthy donors. Study summary: Earlier sequencing of some 190 million T cells yielded roughly 100 million unique TCR beta sequences.

Concerning this clone: Its antigen remains unidentified.

PCR amplification relied on 60 Vbeta primers (plus 13 Jbeta primers). Produced via immunoSEQ multiplex PCR; TCRdb's table is partial and in-frame only. The profile covers about 170,000 clones, with around 84% appearing a single time and 1% taken by the ten largest. Healthy donors of bone marrow made up the group. Study results and caveats: When a later analysis compared HLA-associated TCR beta chains with equally common others, the HLA-associated chains turned out to be more clonally expanded and to have lower generation probabilities. Several of the most significant clusters appeared, in a later analysis, to be linked to common viral pathogens.

The CDR3 runs 15 residues. Trimming took 2 bases from V and 0 from J, leaving 9 bases between them. Germline V gives CDR1 SGHDT, CDR2 YYEEEE. This chain connects TRBV5-6 to TRBJ1-3, with TRBD1 as a possible D gene (5 bases). The receptor's source is a boy aged 2 to 10 in good health and CMV-seronegative. Sequencing used PBMCs. In nucleotides, the CDR3 is TGTGCCAGCAGCTTAGGGACTTTCTCTGGAAACACCATATATTTT. It specifies CASSLGTFSGNTIYF.